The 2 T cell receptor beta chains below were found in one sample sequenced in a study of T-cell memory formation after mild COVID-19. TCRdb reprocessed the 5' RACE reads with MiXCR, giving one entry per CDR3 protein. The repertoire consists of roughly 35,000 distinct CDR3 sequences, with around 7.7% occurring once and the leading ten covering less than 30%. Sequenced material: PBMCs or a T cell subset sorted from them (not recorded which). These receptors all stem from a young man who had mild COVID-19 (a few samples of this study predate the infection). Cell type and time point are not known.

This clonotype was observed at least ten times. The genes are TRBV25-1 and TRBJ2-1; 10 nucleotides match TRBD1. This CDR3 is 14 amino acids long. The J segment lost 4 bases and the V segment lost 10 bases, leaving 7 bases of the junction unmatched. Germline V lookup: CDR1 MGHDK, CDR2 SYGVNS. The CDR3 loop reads CATSPGQGYNEQFF. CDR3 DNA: TGTGCCACCAGCCCGGGACAGGGGTACAATGAGCAGTTCTTC. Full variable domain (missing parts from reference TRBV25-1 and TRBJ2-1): EADIYQTPRYLVIGTGKKITLECSQTMGHDKMYWYQQDPGMELHLIHYSYGVNSTEKGDLSSESTVSRIRTEHFPLTLESARPSHTSQYLCATSPGQGYNEQFFGPGTRLTVL.

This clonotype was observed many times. The CDR3 DNA follows: TGTGCCAGCAGTGAATCACTAGAAAGGACAGATACGCAGTATTTT. Residues: CASSESLERTDTQYF. This chain links TRBV6-4 with TRBJ2-3; D may be TRBD2 (5 bases). This CDR3 region has 15 residues. From germline, CDR1 is MRHNA and CDR2 SNTAGT. V was clipped by 3 bases and J by 3 bases, with 13 bases between them.